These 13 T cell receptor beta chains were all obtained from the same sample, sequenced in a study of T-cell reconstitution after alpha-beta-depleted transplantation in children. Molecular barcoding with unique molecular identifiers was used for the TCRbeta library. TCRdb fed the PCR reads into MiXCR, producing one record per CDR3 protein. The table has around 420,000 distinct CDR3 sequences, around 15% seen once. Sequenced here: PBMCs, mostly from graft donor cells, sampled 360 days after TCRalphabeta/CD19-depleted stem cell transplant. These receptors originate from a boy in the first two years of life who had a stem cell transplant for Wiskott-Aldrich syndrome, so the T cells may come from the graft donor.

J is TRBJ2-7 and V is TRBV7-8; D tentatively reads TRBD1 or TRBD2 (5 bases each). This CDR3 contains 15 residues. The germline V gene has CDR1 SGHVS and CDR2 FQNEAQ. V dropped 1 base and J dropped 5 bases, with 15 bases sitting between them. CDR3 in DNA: TGTGCCAGCAGCTTAGTCCTGACTCGAGGGGACGAGCAGTACTTC. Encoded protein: CASSLVLTRGDEQYF.

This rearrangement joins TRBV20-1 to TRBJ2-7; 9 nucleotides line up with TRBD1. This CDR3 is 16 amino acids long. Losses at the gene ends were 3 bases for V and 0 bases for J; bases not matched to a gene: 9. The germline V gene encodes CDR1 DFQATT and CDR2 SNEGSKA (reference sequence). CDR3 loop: CSASRLGQGHSYEQYF. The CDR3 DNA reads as TGCAGTGCTAGTCGGTTGGGACAGGGCCACTCCTACGAGCAGTACTTC.

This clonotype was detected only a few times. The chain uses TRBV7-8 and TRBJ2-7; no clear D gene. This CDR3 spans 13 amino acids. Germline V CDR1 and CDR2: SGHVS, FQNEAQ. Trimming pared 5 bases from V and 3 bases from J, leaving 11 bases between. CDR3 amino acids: CASSMISSYEQYF. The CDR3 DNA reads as TGTGCCAGCAGCATGATTTCTAGCTACGAGCAGTACTTC. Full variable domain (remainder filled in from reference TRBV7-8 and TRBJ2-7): GAGVSQSPRYKVAKRGQDVALRCDPISGHVSLFWYQQALGQGPEFLTYFQNEAQLDKSGLPSDRFFAERPEGSVSTLKIQRTQQEDSAVYLCASSMISSYEQYFGPGTRLTVT.

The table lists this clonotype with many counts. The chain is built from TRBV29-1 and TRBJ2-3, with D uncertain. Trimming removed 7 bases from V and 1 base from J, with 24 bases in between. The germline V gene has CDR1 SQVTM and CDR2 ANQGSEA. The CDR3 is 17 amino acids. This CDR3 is CSARRLSWMIGTDTQYF. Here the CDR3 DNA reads TGCAGCGCGAGAAGGCTTAGCTGGATGATCGGCACAGATACGCAGTATTTT.

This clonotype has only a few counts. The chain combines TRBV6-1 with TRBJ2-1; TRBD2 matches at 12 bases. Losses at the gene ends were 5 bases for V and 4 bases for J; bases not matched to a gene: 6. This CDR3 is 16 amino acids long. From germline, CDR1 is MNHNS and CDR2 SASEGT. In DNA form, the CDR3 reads TGTGCCAGCAGTCGTACAACTAGCGGGAGGTACAATGAGCAGTTCTTC. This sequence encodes CASSRTTSGRYNEQFF.

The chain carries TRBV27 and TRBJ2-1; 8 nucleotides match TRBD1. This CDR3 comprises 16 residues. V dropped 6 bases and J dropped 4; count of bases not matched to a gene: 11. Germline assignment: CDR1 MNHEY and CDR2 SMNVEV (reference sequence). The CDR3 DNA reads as TGTGCCAGCAGACGCCCCCGAACAGGGGGGTACAATGAGCAGTTCTTC. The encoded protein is CASRRPRTGGYNEQFF.

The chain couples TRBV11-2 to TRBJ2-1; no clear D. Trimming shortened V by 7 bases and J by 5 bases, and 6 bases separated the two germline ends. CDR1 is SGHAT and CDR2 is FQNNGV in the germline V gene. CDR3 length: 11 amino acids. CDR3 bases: TGTGCCAGCATCGATGACAATGAGCAGTTCTTC. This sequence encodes CASIDDNEQFF.

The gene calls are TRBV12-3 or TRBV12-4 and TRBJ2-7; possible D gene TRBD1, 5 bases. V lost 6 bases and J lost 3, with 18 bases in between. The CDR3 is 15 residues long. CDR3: CASSPSGQVYYEQYF. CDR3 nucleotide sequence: TGTGCCAGCAGCCCCTCAGGGCAGGTTTACTACGAGCAGTACTTC.

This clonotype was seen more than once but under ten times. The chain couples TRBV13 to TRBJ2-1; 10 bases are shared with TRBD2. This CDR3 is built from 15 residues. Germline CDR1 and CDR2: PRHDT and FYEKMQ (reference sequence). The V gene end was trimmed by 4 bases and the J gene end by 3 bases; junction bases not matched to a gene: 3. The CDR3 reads CASSSLAGVYNEQFF. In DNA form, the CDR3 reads TGTGCCAGCAGCTCCCTAGCGGGGGTCTACAATGAGCAGTTCTTC.

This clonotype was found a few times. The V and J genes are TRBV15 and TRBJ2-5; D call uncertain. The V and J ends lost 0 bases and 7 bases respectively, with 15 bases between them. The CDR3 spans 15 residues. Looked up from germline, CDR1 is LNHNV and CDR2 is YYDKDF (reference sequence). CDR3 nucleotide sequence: TGTGCCACCAGCAGAGATCTTGACAACTGGGGGACCCAGTACTTC. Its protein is CATSRDLDNWGTQYF.

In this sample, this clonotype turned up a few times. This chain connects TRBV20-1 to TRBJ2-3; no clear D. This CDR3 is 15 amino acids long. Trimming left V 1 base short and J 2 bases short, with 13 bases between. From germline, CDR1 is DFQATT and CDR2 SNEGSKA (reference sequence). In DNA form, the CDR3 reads TGCAGTGCTAGAGGAGGCTATCCGAACACAGATACGCAGTATTTT. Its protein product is CSARGGYPNTDTQYF.

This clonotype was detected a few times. CDR3 DNA: TGTGCCTGGGGTGGGGGAGACATTCAGTACTTC. It codes for CAWGGGDIQYF. The rearrangement uses TRBV6-6 and TRBJ2-4; either TRBD1 or TRBD2 may fit D (5 bases each). The V and J ends lost 11 bases and 8 bases respectively, with 13 bases between them. The CDR3 has 11 residues. Germline V gene lookup returns CDR1 MNHNY and CDR2 SVGAGI (reference sequence).

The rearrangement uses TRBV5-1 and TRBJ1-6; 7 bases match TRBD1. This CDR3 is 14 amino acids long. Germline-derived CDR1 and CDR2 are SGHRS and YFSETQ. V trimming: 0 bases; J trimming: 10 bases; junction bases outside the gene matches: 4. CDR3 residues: CASSLVGQKSPLHF. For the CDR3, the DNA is TGCGCCAGCAGCTTGGTGGGACAGAAATCACCCCTCCACTTT.